Presented here are 18 T cell receptor beta chains from one specimen sequenced in a study of persistence of HIV-infected CD4 T cells. The immunoSEQ assay was version 4, run in survey mode. The method was immunoSEQ multiplex PCR; TCRdb's version includes in-frame clones alone and lacks a portion of them. The repertoire holds roughly 34,000 clones, with roughly 80% as singletons. Stimulation used about 9.5 ug/mL lysate from CMV-infected fibroblasts. Memory cells lacking CD40L and CD69 with high CD45RO were sorted. These TCRs are of unknown antigen specificity. The input for sequencing was CD4+ T cells sorted from PBMCs after 18-hour stimulation, taken from a patient who received antiretroviral therapy. These receptors originate from an adult woman with HIV who was CMV-seropositive.

This clone was detected a few times. The chain is built from TRBV27 and TRBJ1-1, with D perhaps matching TRBD1 (5 bases). There are 13 residues in the CDR3. CDR1 and CDR2 (germline): MNHEY, SMNVEV (reference sequence). Trimming took 6 bases from V and 1 from J, leaving 9 bases between them. The CDR3 DNA reads TGTGCCAGCAGCATGGACAAGAACACTGAAGCTTTCTTT. It yields the protein CASSMDKNTEAFF.

V gene TRBV30 combines with J gene TRBJ2-7, with TRBD2 as a possible D gene (6 bases). The CDR3 has 13 amino acids. Germline assignment: CDR1 GTSNPN and CDR2 SVGIG (reference sequence). The ends were cut back, 1 base at V and 7 bases at J, with 14 bases in the middle. In DNA form, the CDR3 reads TGTGCCTGGAGTGATATAAGGGCGGGGGAGCAGTACTTC. It encodes CAWSDIRAGEQYF. Drawing the rest from reference TRBV30 and TRBJ2-7, the complete variable domain is SQTIHQWPATLVQPVGSPLSLECTVEGTSNPNLYWYRQAAGRGLQLLFYSVGIGQISSEVPQNLSASRPQDRQFILSSKKLLLSDSGFYLCAWSDIRAGEQYFGPGTRLTVT.

The J gene is TRBJ2-5, the V gene TRBV2; 8 bases match TRBD1. Germline loops: CDR1 SNHLY, CDR2 FYNNEI. V lost 7 bases to trimming and J lost 4 bases; unmatched junction nucleotides: 5. This CDR3 comprises 13 residues. This CDR3 reads CASTGQGRETQYF. The DNA of the CDR3 is TGTGCCAGCACCGGACAGGGAAGAGAGACCCAGTACTTC. The variable domain in full, completed from reference TRBV2 and TRBJ2-5, reads EPEVTQTPSHQVTQMGQEVILRCVPISNHLYFYWYRQILGQKVEFLVSFYNNEISEKSEIFDDQFSVERPDGSNFTLKIRSTKLEDSAMYFCASTGQGRETQYFGPGTRLLVL.

V is TRBV5-6 and J is TRBJ2-5; 7 positions match TRBD1. There are 13 residues in the CDR3. V lost 4 bases and J lost 2; bases outside the gene matches: 2. Germline values: CDR1 SGHDT, CDR2 YYEEEE. The CDR3 nucleotides are TGTGCCAGCAGCGTGACAGGGCAAGAGACCCAGTACTTC. This gives the protein CASSVTGQETQYF.

CDR3 residues: CASSARGTGFNQPQHF. Written as DNA, the CDR3 is TGTGCCAGCAGCGCCCGCGGGACAGGGTTCAATCAGCCCCAGCATTTT. V and J are TRBV7-6 and TRBJ1-5, with 9 bases aligning to TRBD1. In germline, CDR1 is SGHVS, CDR2 FNYEAQ. The CDR3 loop spans 16 amino acids. Losses at the gene ends were 5 bases for V and 3 bases for J; bases not matched to a gene: 8.

The chain links TRBV9 to TRBJ1-6; 7 nucleotides match TRBD1. Trimming at V came to 5 bases and at J to 6 bases, leaving 8 bases not matched to a gene. Looked up from germline, CDR1 is SGDLS and CDR2 is YYNGEE. CDR3 length equals 15 residues. The CDR3 reads CASSSAGTANSPLHF. The CDR3 DNA reads as TGTGCCAGCAGTAGCGCCGGGACAGCTAATTCACCCCTCCACTTT.

This clone was seen only once. This chain joins TRBV30 and TRBJ1-4, with D perhaps matching TRBD1 (5 bases). The CDR3 sequence is 13 residues long. Germline-derived CDR1 and CDR2 are GTSNPN and SVGIG (reference sequence). V was trimmed by 5 bases and J by 5 bases, leaving 12 bases between them. For the CDR3, the DNA is TGTGCCTGGGGCGGGGAGGGGAATGAAAAACTGTTTTTT. The encoded protein is CAWGGEGNEKLFF. Drawing the rest from reference TRBV30 and TRBJ1-4, the complete variable domain is SQTIHQWPATLVQPVGSPLSLECTVEGTSNPNLYWYRQAAGRGLQLLFYSVGIGQISSEVPQNLSASRPQDRQFILSSKKLLLSDSGFYLCAWGGEGNEKLFFGSGTQLSVL.

The V gene is TRBV7-2, the J gene TRBJ1-6; no definite D call. Germline V CDR1 and CDR2: SGHTA, FQGNSA. The length of the CDR3 is 15 residues. V dropped 1 base and J dropped 9 bases, with 13 bases sitting between them. The CDR3 is CASSLGSEWGSPLHF. CDR3 nucleotide sequence: TGTGCCAGCAGCTTAGGGTCAGAATGGGGTTCACCCCTCCACTTT.

The genes are TRBV2 and TRBJ2-2; 7 bases map to TRBD1. CDR3 size: 15 residues. The germline V gene encodes CDR1 SNHLY and CDR2 FYNNEI. The V and J ends lost 4 bases and 0 bases, in that order; junction bases with no gene match: 2. As DNA, the CDR3 is TGTGCCAGCAGTGTGGGACAGTCGAACACCGGGGAGCTGTTTTTT. Protein product: CASSVGQSNTGELFF.

This clone came up once. The chain has TRBV18 and TRBJ2-7; perhaps TRBD2 as D (5 bases). CDR3 length: 15 amino acids. Germline CDR1 and CDR2: KGHSH and LQKENI. V was clipped by 2 bases and J by 5 bases, with 16 bases between them. The CDR3 nucleotides are TGTGCCAGCTCACCAGGTGGAGGTGAAGGGCACGAGCAGTACTTC. This codes for CASSPGGGEGHEQYF.

This clone was found once. The chain is built from TRBV5-5 and TRBJ1-5, with TRBD1 matching over 8 bases. Germline V gene data show CDR1 as SGHKS and CDR2 as YYEKEE (reference sequence). The CDR3 has 16 amino acids. Losses at the gene ends were 2 bases for V and 4 bases for J; bases not matched to a gene: 8. CDR3 coding DNA: TGTGCCAGCAGCTTTTCCCCGACAGGGGCGAATCAGCCCCAGCATTTT. Protein: CASSFSPTGANQPQHF.

This clone was seen only a few times. The chain joins TRBV29-1 to TRBJ1-1; D is possibly TRBD1 (6 bases). Per germline, CDR1 SQVTM and CDR2 ANQGSEA. The V end was cut by 1 base, the J end by 11 bases, with 20 bases between. The CDR3 has 14 residues. The CDR3 sequence is CSVEGTPRIGGAFF. CDR3 DNA: TGCAGCGTTGAAGGGACCCCCAGAATTGGGGGCGCTTTCTTT.

The V gene is TRBV5-5, the J gene TRBJ1-3; unclear D gene. Trimming left V 4 bases short and J 4 bases short, with 9 bases between. Per the germline V gene, CDR1 is SGHKS and CDR2 is YYEKEE (reference sequence). The CDR3 spans 13 residues. The CDR3 spells CASSKGYGNTIYF. DNA for the CDR3: TGTGCCAGCAGCAAGGGTTACGGAAACACCATATATTTT.

The V call is TRBV5-6, the J call TRBJ1-6; D call uncertain. The V gene lost 3 bases and the J gene lost 9 bases, with 16 bases spanning the gap. Germline V gene data show CDR1 as SGHDT and CDR2 as YYEEEE. CDR3 length: 15 amino acids. As DNA, the CDR3 is TGTGCCAGCAGCTGGACCTATCGTCCGGTTTCACCCCTCCACTTT. As protein: CASSWTYRPVSPLHF.

The chain carries TRBV3-1 (or the pseudogene TRBV3-2) and TRBJ1-1; D is unclear. Germline V lookup: CDR1 LGHDT, CDR2 YNNKEL (reference sequence). The CDR3 has 15 residues. V lost 6 bases and J lost 6, with 20 bases in between. In DNA, the CDR3 is TGTGCCAGCAGTCAACAGAGCCTGGCAGCTTCTGAAGCTTTCTTT. Protein: CASSQQSLAASEAFF.

CDR3 in amino acids: CASSIDGWGLAKNIQYF. The CDR3 coding sequence is TGTGCCAGTAGTATAGATGGGTGGGGGTTAGCCAAAAACATTCAGTACTTC. This chain links TRBV19 with TRBJ2-4; D possibly matches TRBD1 or TRBD2 (5 bases each). Trimming shortened V by 0 bases and J by 0 bases, and 12 bases separated the two germline ends. The CDR3 length is 17 residues. Germline V gene lookup returns CDR1 LNHDA and CDR2 SQIVND (reference sequence).

The J gene is TRBJ1-2, the V gene TRBV2, with a tentative D call TRBD1 (5 bases). This CDR3 is built from 12 residues. Germline CDR1 and CDR2: SNHLY and FYNNEI. The CDR3 coding sequence is TGTGCTAGTTGGGGGACTAACTATGGCTACACCTTC. Its translation is CASWGTNYGYTF.

V and J are TRBV19 and TRBJ2-1, with D tentatively TRBD1 or TRBD2 (7 bases each). The CDR3 has 14 residues. Germline CDR1 LNHDA, CDR2 SQIVND (reference sequence). V was clipped by 4 bases and J by 4 bases, with 11 bases between them. In DNA, the CDR3 is TGTGCCAGTAGTAATCAGGGGGGGTACAATGAGCAGTTCTTC. Amino acid sequence: CASSNQGGYNEQFF.